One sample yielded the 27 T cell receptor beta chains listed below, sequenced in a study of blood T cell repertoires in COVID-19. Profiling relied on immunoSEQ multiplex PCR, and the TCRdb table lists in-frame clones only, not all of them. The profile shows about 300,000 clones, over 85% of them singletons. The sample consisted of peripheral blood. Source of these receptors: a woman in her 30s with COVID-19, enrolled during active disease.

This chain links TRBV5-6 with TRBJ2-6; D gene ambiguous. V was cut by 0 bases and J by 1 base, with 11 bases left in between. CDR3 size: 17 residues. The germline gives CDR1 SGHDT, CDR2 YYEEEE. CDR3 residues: CASSLGTPLSGANVLTF. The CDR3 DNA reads TGTGCCAGCAGCTTGGGCACGCCCCTATCTGGGGCCAACGTCCTGACTTTC.

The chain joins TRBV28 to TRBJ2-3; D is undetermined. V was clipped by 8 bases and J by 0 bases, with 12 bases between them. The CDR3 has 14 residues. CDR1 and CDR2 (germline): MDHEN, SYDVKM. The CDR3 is CASSRPGSTDTQYF. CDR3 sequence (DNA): TGTGCCAGCTCCCGTCCCGGGAGCACAGATACGCAGTATTTT.

CDR3 DNA sequence: TGTGCCAGCAGTTATGGACAGGGGCGATCTGGGGAGCTGTTTTTT. Encoded protein: CASSYGQGRSGELFF. This chain links TRBV6-5 with TRBJ2-2, with TRBD1 identical over 9 bases. CDR3 size: 15 residues. CDR1 and CDR2 from the germline V gene are MNHEY and SVGAGI. The ends lost 3 bases at V and 8 bases at J; junction bases unmatched: 7.

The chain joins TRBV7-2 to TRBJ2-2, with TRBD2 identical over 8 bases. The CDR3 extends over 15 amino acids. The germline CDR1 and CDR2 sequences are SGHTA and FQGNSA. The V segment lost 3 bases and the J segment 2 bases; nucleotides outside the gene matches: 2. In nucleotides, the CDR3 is TGTGCCAGCAGCTTGGGACTAGTCAACACCGGGGAGCTGTTTTTT. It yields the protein CASSLGLVNTGELFF.

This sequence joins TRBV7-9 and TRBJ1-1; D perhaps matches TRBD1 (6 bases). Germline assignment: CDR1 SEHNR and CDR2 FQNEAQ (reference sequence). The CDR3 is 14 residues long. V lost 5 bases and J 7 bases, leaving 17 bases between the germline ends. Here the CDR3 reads CASSHSDSSREAFF. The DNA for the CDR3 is TGTGCCAGCAGCCATTCGGACAGTAGCCGTGAAGCTTTCTTT. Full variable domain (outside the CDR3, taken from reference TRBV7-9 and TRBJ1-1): DTGVSQNPRHKITKRGQNVTFRCDPISEHNRLYWYRQTLGQGPEFLTYFQNEAQLEKSRLLSDRFSAERPKGSFSTLEIQRTEQGDSAMYLCASSHSDSSREAFFGQGTRLTVV.

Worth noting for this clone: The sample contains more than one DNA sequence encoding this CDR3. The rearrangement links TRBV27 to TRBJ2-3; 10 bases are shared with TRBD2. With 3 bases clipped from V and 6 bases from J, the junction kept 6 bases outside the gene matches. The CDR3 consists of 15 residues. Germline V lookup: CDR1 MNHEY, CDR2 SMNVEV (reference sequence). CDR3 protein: CASSLSGGASDTQYF. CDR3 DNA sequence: TGTGCCAGCAGTTTGAGCGGGGGGGCATCTGATACGCAGTATTTT.

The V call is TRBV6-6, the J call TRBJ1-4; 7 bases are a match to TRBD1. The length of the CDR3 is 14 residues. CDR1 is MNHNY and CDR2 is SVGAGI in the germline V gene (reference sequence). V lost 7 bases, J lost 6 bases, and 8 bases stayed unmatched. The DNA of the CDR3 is TGTGCCAGCATCAAGGGGGCCTCAGATGAAAAACTGTTTTTT. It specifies CASIKGASDEKLFF.

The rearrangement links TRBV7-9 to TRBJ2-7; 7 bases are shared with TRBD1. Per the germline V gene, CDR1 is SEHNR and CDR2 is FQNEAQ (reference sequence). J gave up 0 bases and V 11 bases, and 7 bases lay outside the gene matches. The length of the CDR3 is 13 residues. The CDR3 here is CAGGDRVSYEQYF. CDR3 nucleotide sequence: TGTGCCGGGGGAGACAGGGTCTCCTACGAGCAGTACTTC.

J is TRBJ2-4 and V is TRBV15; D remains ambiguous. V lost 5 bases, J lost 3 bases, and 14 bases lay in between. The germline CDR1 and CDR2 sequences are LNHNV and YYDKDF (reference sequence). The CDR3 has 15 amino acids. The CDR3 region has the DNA TGTGCCACCAGCCTGAAGTGGGCGAACAAAAACATTCAGTACTTC. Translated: CATSLKWANKNIQYF.

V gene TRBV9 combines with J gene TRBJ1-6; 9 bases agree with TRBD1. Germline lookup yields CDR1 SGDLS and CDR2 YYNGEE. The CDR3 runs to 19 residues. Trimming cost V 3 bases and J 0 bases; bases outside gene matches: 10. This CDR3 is CASSAGTGYASSYNSPLHF. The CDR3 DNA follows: TGTGCCAGCAGCGCCGGGACAGGGTACGCGAGCTCCTATAATTCACCCCTCCACTTT.

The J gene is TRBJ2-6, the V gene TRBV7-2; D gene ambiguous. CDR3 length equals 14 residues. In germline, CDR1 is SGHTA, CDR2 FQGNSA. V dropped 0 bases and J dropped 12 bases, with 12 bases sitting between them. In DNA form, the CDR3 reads TGTGCCAGCAGCTTAGCGGTCAGTTCTGGCGTCCTGACTTTC. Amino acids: CASSLAVSSGVLTF.

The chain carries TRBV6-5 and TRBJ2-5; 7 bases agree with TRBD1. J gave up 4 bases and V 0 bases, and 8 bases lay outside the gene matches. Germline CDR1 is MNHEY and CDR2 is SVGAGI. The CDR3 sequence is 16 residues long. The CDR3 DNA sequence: TGTGCCAGCAGTTACTCGACCGGACAGGCTGGAGAGACCCAGTACTTC. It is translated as CASSYSTGQAGETQYF.

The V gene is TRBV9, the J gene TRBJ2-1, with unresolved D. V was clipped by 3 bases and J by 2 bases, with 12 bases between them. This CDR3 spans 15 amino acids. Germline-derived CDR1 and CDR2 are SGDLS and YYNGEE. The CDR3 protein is CASSDTAVPYNEQFF. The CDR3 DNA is TGTGCCAGCAGCGATACAGCCGTACCCTACAATGAGCAGTTCTTC.

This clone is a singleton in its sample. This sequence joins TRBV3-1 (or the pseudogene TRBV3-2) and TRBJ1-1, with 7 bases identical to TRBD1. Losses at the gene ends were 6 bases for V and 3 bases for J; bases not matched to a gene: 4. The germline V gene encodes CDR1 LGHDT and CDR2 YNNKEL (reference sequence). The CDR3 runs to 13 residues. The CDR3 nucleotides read TGTGCCAGCAGACTCACAGGGGACACTGAAGCTTTCTTT. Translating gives CASRLTGDTEAFF.

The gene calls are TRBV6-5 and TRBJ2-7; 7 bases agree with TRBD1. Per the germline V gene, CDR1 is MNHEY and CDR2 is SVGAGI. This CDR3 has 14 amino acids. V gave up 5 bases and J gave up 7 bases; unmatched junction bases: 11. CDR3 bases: TGTGCCAGCAGTCCCAGCCGGGACAGCCGGGAGCAGTACTTC. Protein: CASSPSRDSREQYF.

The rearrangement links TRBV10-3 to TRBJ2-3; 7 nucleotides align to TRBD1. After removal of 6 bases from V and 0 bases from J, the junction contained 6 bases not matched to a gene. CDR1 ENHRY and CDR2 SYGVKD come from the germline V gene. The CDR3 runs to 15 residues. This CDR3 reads CAISLTGESTDTQYF. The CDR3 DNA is TGTGCCATCAGCTTAACAGGGGAAAGCACAGATACGCAGTATTTT.

The CDR3 DNA is TGTGCCAGCAGCTTGGGGACAGGGAGCGCTTTCTTT. Translated: CASSLGTGSAFF. The chain employs TRBV6-5 and TRBJ1-1; 9 nucleotides match TRBD1. Germline trimming cut 6 bases from V and 11 bases from J; bases unmatched to any gene: 7. CDR3 size: 12 residues. Germline loops: CDR1 MNHEY, CDR2 SVGAGI.

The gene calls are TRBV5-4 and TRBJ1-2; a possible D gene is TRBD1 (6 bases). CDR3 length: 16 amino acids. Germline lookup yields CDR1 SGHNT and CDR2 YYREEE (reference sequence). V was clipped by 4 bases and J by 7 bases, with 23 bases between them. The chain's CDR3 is CASSPARGSRTGGYTF. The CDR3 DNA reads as TGTGCCAGCAGCCCCGCCAGGGGCTCTAGGACGGGTGGCTACACCTTC. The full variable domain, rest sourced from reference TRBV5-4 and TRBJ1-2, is ETGVTQSPTHLIKTRGQQVTLRCSSQSGHNTVSWYQQALGQGPQFIFQYYREEENGRGNFPPRFSGLQFPNYSSELNVNALELDDSALYLCASSPARGSRTGGYTFGSGTRLTVV.

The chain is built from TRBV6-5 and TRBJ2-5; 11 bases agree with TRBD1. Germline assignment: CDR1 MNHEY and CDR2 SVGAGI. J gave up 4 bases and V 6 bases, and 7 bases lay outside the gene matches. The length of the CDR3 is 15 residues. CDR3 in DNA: TGTGCCAGCAGACCGGACAGGGGGCAACTAGAGACCCAGTACTTC. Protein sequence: CASRPDRGQLETQYF.

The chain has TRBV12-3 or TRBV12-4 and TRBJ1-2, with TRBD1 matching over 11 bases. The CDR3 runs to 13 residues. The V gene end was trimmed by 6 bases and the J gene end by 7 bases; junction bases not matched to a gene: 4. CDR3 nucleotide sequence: TGTGCCAGCAGCGGACAGGGGGCGCCTGGCTACACCTTC. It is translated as CASSGQGAPGYTF.

The DNA of the CDR3 is TGCGCCAGCAGCCCCCGGCAGGGGGCCGAAAAACTGTTTTTT. Amino acids: CASSPRQGAEKLFF. The chain joins TRBV4-1 to TRBJ1-4; 8 nucleotides agree with TRBD1. CDR1 is MGHRA and CDR2 is YSYEKL in the germline V gene. Losses at the gene ends were 4 bases for V and 8 bases for J; bases not matched to a gene: 6. The CDR3 extends over 14 amino acids.

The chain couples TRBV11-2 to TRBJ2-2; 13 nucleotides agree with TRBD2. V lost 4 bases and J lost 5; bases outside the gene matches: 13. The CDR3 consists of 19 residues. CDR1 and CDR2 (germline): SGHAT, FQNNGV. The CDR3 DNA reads TGTGCCAGCAGCTCGGGTAGGAGGACTAGCGGGGGTCGAACCGGGGAGCTGTTTTTT. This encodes CASSSGRRTSGGRTGELFF.

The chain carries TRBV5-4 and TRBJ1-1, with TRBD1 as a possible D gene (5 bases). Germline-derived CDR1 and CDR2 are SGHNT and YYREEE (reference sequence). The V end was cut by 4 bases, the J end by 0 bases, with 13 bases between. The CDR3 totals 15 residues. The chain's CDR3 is CASSPRAGVNTEAFF. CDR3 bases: TGTGCCAGCAGCCCCAGGGCGGGGGTGAACACTGAAGCTTTCTTT.

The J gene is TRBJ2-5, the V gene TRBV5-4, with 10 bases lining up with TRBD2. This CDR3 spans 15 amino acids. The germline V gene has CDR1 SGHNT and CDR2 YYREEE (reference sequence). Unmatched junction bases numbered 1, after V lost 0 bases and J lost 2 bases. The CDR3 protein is CASSLASGGQETQYF. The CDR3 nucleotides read TGTGCCAGCAGCTTGGCTAGCGGGGGACAAGAGACCCAGTACTTC.

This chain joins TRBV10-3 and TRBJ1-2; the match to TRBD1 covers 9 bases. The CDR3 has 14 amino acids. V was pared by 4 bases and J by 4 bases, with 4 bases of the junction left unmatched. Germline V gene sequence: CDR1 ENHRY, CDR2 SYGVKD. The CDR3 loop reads CAISGGTGFYGYTF. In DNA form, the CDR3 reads TGTGCCATCAGTGGGGGGACAGGGTTCTATGGCTACACCTTC.

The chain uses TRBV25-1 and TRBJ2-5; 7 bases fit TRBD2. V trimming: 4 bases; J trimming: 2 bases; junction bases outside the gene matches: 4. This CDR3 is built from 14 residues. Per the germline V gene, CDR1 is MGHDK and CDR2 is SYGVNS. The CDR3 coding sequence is TGTGCCAGCAGTGTGGGGGGGTCGCAAGAGACCCAGTACTTC. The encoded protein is CASSVGGSQETQYF.

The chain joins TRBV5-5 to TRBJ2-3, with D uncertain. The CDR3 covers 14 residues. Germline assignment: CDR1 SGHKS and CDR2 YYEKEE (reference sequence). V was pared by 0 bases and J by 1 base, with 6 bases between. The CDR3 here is CASSLEQGTDTQYF. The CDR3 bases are TGTGCCAGCAGCTTGGAGCAGGGCACAGATACGCAGTATTTT. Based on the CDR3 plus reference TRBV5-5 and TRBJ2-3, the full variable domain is DAGVTQSPTHLIKTRGQQVTLRCSPISGHKSVSWYQQVLGQGPQFIFQYYEKEERGRGNFPDRFSARQFPNYSSELNVNALLLGDSALYLCASSLEQGTDTQYFGPGTRLTVL.